What follows describes a single TCR beta chain. In the study's own analysis: Reference gene primer amplification gave nucleated cell count estimates. Only in-frame clones appear in the TCRdb table, and some are missing; sequencing was by immunoSEQ multiplex PCR. That table is the source of V, J and clone size, and D and trimming were worked out from the DNA. The sample carries about 390,000 clones, around 87% recorded once. This CDR3 comprises 15 residues. The germline V gene has CDR1 SGDLS and CDR2 YYNGEE. V lost 3 bases and J 2 bases, leaving 13 bases between the germline ends. This entry comes from a study of blood T cell repertoires in COVID-19. For the study at large: T cells, B-cell-depleted T cells, or PBMCs supplied cDNA or gDNA.

Recruited during active infection, patients (from Seattle) were subsequently followed longitudinally. The chain recombines TRBV9 with TRBJ2-3, with D possibly being TRBD2 (6 bases). The receptor comes from a woman aged 55-69 years with COVID-19, enrolled during active disease. The specimen was peripheral blood. The CDR3 reads CASSANSGTTDTQYF. As DNA, the CDR3 is TGTGCCAGCAGCGCGAATAGCGGAACCACAGATACGCAGTATTTT.